This T cell receptor (beta chain) was obtained from a study of low-dose radiotherapy and immunotherapy resistance in tumors. Alpha- and beta-chain coverage of first-strand cDNA came from TRAV- and TRBV-specific primers. An approximately 19-cycle PCR with a constant-region primer and V-primer adapter amplified TCRs. TCRdb processed the reads anew with MiXCR; each CDR3 protein has one entry. The sample carries about 100,000 distinct CDR3 sequences, 20% recorded once. This clonotype was observed at least ten times. Time point meaning: after trial treatment. The treatment denotes: LDRT plus nivolumab, ipilimumab, low-dose cyclophosphamide and aspirin (RACIN trial). The CDR3 is 14 residues long. Germline values: CDR1 DFQATT, CDR2 SNEGSKA (reference sequence). V gave up 2 bases and J gave up 0 bases, with 9 bases separating them.

The V and J genes are TRBV20-1 and TRBJ2-3; D is possibly TRBD1 or TRBD2 (5 bases each). Sequencing was performed on PBMCs, taken after low-dose radiotherapy plus immunotherapy. The receptor comes from a male donor with prostate cancer. CDR3 sequence: CSARTRGSTDTQYF. Here the CDR3 DNA reads TGCAGTGCTAGAACCCGGGGCAGCACAGATACGCAGTATTTT.